This is a list of T cell receptor beta chains from one sample in a study of blood T cell repertoires in COVID-19. Assay: immunoSEQ multiplex PCR; the TCRdb copy retains only in-frame clones and omits some. The repertoire holds a few hundred thousand clones, with around 87% as singletons. The sequenced sample consisted of PBMCs or T cells enriched from blood (not recorded which). These receptors all come from a woman aged 45-65 years who had recovered from COVID-19. CDR3s include the opening cysteine and the closing phenylalanine or tryptophan. The order of the fields is CDR3 DNA, CDR3 protein, V gene, D gene, J gene, clone size. A D gene is named only where the DNA matches it firmly. Only some rows state a clone size, as once, few, many or a class for expanded clones.

TGTGCCAGCAGGTCTTACGAGCAGTACTTC,CASRSYEQYF,TRBV5-8,.,TRBJ2-7,.
TGTGCCAGCAGCCCACGGTTGGTTGATACGCAGTATTTT,CASSPRLVDTQYF,TRBV3-1/TRBV3-2,.,TRBJ2-3,.
TGTGCCAGCAGCCAAGCCGCCCTGGGGGGGCGGGGTGGCTACACCTTC,CASSQAALGGRGGYTF,TRBV3-1/TRBV3-2,.,TRBJ1-2,.
TGTGCCAGCAGCCAAGATTTATTGGTTGCGGGGGGGCATGCAGATACGCAGTATTTT,CASSQDLLVAGGHADTQYF,TRBV4-2,TRBD2,TRBJ2-3,.
TGTGCCAGCAGCTTCAGGGCGAACTACAATGAGCAGTTCTTC,CASSFRANYNEQFF,TRBV7-9,.,TRBJ2-1,.
TGTGCCAGCAGTTTCCTCGGGGAGGGCTATGGCTACACCTTC,CASSFLGEGYGYTF,TRBV27,.,TRBJ1-2,.
TGTGCCAGCAGCTTGGGGCGGGGGCCCACTGAAGCTTTCTTT,CASSLGRGPTEAFF,TRBV5-6,.,TRBJ1-1,.
TGTGCCAGCAGCTTGACAGACCAGAACACTGAAGCTTTCTTT,CASSLTDQNTEAFF,TRBV3-1/TRBV3-2,.,TRBJ1-1,.
TGTGCCAGCAGGAGAACAGGGGGTCCCGTAGAAGGCTACACCTTC,CASRRTGGPVEGYTF,TRBV2,TRBD1,TRBJ1-2,.
TGTGCCAGCAGCCGGGACAGGGTCGGTCCAGATACGCAGTATTTT,CASSRDRVGPDTQYF,TRBV5-8,TRBD1,TRBJ2-3,.
TGTGCCAGCAGTCGCCGGGAGAACACTGAAGCTTTCTTT,CASSRRENTEAFF,TRBV2,.,TRBJ1-1,.
TGTGCCAGCAGCTTGGCGGGTCCGGGGAACTATGGCTACACCTTC,CASSLAGPGNYGYTF,TRBV5-5,.,TRBJ1-2,.
TGTGCCAGCAGCTTTAACCAGGGGGATTATGGCTACACCTTC,CASSFNQGDYGYTF,TRBV7-2,TRBD1,TRBJ1-2,.
TGTGCCTGGAGCGACAGGGTTAGGTACGAGCAGTACTTC,CAWSDRVRYEQYF,TRBV30,TRBD1,TRBJ2-7,.
TGCGCCAGCAGCCCGGAGGGGGGGGTCCTAGCTAACTATGGCTACACCTTC,CASSPEGGVLANYGYTF,TRBV4-1,.,TRBJ1-2,.
TGTGCCAGCAGCCAAGTAGCGGGCACCGACACCTACGAGCAGTACTTC,CASSQVAGTDTYEQYF,TRBV4-2,TRBD2,TRBJ2-7,.
TGTGCCAGCAGCCACGCTGGGCTAGCATTGGATACGCAGTATTTT,CASSHAGLALDTQYF,TRBV4-2,.,TRBJ2-3,.
TGTGCCAGCAGTGACAAGAACAGGGTTAAGGGCGAGCAGTTCTTC,CASSDKNRVKGEQFF,TRBV2,.,TRBJ2-1,.
TGTGCCAGCAGTTTAGGAGGTATCATAAAGACTGAAGCTTTCTTT,CASSLGGIIKTEAFF,TRBV28,.,TRBJ1-1,.
TGTGCCAGCAGTGCGGCGAAGGGGCCGGGCTACACCTTC,CASSAAKGPGYTF,TRBV28,.,TRBJ1-2,once
TGCGCCAGCAGCCTAAATCCCGGGACAGGGGGTCTCGTGGGTACTGAAGCTTTCTTT,CASSLNPGTGGLVGTEAFF,TRBV5-1,TRBD1,TRBJ1-1,.
TGCGCCAGCAGCTTGGCCGGGACTAGCGGGGGGCAGGGGCAGTTCTTC,CASSLAGTSGGQGQFF,TRBV5-1,TRBD2,TRBJ2-1,.
TGTGCCAGCAGCGTAGGGGAGGCCTACGAGCAGTACTTC,CASSVGEAYEQYF,TRBV9,.,TRBJ2-7,.
TGTGCCAGCAGCGGGGGACAGGTCGGCGACGAGCAGTACTTC,CASSGGQVGDEQYF,TRBV5-6,TRBD1,TRBJ2-7,.
TGTGCTAGTGGCCGAGACAGTAGGAATCAGCCCCAGCATTTT,CASGRDSRNQPQHF,TRBV12-5,.,TRBJ1-5,many
TGTGCCAGCAGGAGGGACAGGGGCAGCGAAAAACTGTTTTTT,CASRRDRGSEKLFF,TRBV7-2,TRBD1,TRBJ1-4,.
TGTGCCAGCAGCCAGAGGTGGACAGGGGAACGCGGTCAGCCCCAGCATTTT,CASSQRWTGERGQPQHF,TRBV7-2,TRBD1,TRBJ1-5,once
TGTGCCAGCAGTTACTACGGGACAGAAACCTTC,CASSYYGTETF,TRBV6-5,TRBD1,TRBJ1-2,.
TGCGCCAGCAGCTATGACAGCCGAAGATCCACGGACAATGAGCAGTTCTTC,CASSYDSRRSTDNEQFF,TRBV5-1,.,TRBJ2-1,.
TGTGCCAGCAGCTCGTGGACTAGGGGGTTCTCAGATACGCAGTATTTT,CASSSWTRGFSDTQYF,TRBV7-9,.,TRBJ2-3,.
TGTGCCAGCAGCCAGGGGAGTGGCTACACCTTC,CASSQGSGYTF,TRBV3-1/TRBV3-2,.,TRBJ1-2,.
TGTGCCAGCAGCCCCGGACAGGGGGCGCTGGGAAACACCATATATTTT,CASSPGQGALGNTIYF,TRBV7-9,TRBD1,TRBJ1-3,.
TGTGCCAGCAGCCAGGACAGGGGATCACCCCTCCACTTT,CASSQDRGSPLHF,TRBV4-2,TRBD1,TRBJ1-6,.
TGTGCCAGCAGTTACGTAGGCAGGGGAGGGGAAAAACTGTTTTTT,CASSYVGRGGEKLFF,TRBV6-5,.,TRBJ1-4,.
TGTGCCAGCAGCTTACCCCCCCCGGGGAAGGGAAACACCATATATTTT,CASSLPPPGKGNTIYF,TRBV11-3,.,TRBJ1-3,few
TGTGCCAGTACTACAGCAGGCCCCAATGGCTACACCTTC,CASTTAGPNGYTF,TRBV19,.,TRBJ1-2,.
TGCGCCAGCAGCTTGGACAGGGGGCGGACTGAAGCTTTCTTT,CASSLDRGRTEAFF,TRBV5-1,TRBD1,TRBJ1-1,.
TGTGCCAGCAGCTTAATGGGGGCGAGTGAAAAACTGTTTTTT,CASSLMGASEKLFF,TRBV7-8,.,TRBJ1-4,once
TGTGCCAGCAGCCATAGCGGGGGAGCCACAGATACGCAGTATTTT,CASSHSGGATDTQYF,TRBV3-1/TRBV3-2,TRBD2,TRBJ2-3,.
TGTGCCAGCAGCCATGGACAGGATAATTCACCCCTCCACTTT,CASSHGQDNSPLHF,TRBV3-1/TRBV3-2,TRBD1,TRBJ1-6,.
TGTGCCAGTAGTATCAGGGCCCCGGGGACCCAGTACTTC,CASSIRAPGTQYF,TRBV19,.,TRBJ2-5,.
TGTGCCAGCAGCTTTCAGGGCGTAACTAATGAAAAACTGTTTTTT,CASSFQGVTNEKLFF,TRBV7-2,.,TRBJ1-4,.
TGCAGCGTTGAAGAGTTTAGCGGGGGGGCGAACAATGAGCAGTTCTTC,CSVEEFSGGANNEQFF,TRBV29-1,TRBD2,TRBJ2-1,.
TGTGCTAGCAGCTACTACCTAAATGGACTAGCGGGGGGGACAGATACGCTGTATTTT,CASSYYLNGLAGGTDTLYF,TRBV7-7,TRBD2,TRBJ2-3,.
TGTGCCAGCAGCCTCAGGGGGAACGGTAATCAGCCCCAGCATTTT,CASSLRGNGNQPQHF,TRBV7-2,TRBD1,TRBJ1-5,.
TGTGCCAGCAGTGATACTGGCGGTGGGCAGTTCTTC,CASSDTGGGQFF,TRBV2,.,TRBJ2-1,.
TGTGCCAGCAGCCCACAGGGTCCCTCGAGCAATCAGCCCCAGCATTTT,CASSPQGPSSNQPQHF,TRBV3-1/TRBV3-2,.,TRBJ1-5,.
TGTGCCAGCAACCCGGGGAAAGATTCATCCTACAATGAGCAGTTCTTC,CASNPGKDSSYNEQFF,TRBV3-1/TRBV3-2,.,TRBJ2-1,.
TGTGCCAGCAGTCCCGTGGGAGGGGGGTATGGCTACACCTTC,CASSPVGGGYGYTF,TRBV2,.,TRBJ1-2,.
TGTGCCAGCAGCTTCGACAGGAACGAGCAGTTCTTC,CASSFDRNEQFF,TRBV13,.,TRBJ2-1,.
TGTGCCAGCGGCGAGGGGACAGGGTTTGCCTACGAGCAGTACTTC,CASGEGTGFAYEQYF,TRBV6-5,TRBD1,TRBJ2-7,.
TGTGCCAGCAGTGTAGCGGGCCGCACAGATACGCAGTATTTT,CASSVAGRTDTQYF,TRBV6-2/TRBV6-3,TRBD2,TRBJ2-3,once
TGTGCCAGCACAAGTGGGGCGCTTTTGGCCTCGGGGTTCTTC,CASTSGALLASGFF,TRBV2,.,TRBJ2-1,.
TGTGCCAGTAGTACCCTCCCCACAGGGCCCTACGAGCAGTACTTC,CASSTLPTGPYEQYF,TRBV19,.,TRBJ2-7,.
TGTGCCATCAGTGGGGGGGGAGGGGAGGATTTTACCTACAATGAGCAGTTCTTC,CAISGGGGEDFTYNEQFF,TRBV10-3,TRBD2,TRBJ2-1,.